The rows below give T cell receptor beta chains drawn from one sample of a study of T cell repertoires in cytomegalovirus infection. MiXCR, run by TCRdb on the reads, gives a single entry per CDR3 protein. Of around 350,000 distinct CDR3 sequences in the sample, 15% to 20% were seen once. The sequencing sample was made of PBMCs. The receptor source for this set is a human donor in good health (CMV status not recorded). Some clones in this sample may be carry-over from other donors' samples. Both conserved end residues are part of each CDR3. D genes are given only for firm matches. The size entry is marked missing in some rows and otherwise reads once, few, many or a size class.

J | D | V | size | DNA | CDR3
TRBJ2-7 | NA | TRBV6-2/TRBV6-3 | NA | TGTGCCAGCAGTTACCATACTGTGGTAGCCTACGAGCAGTACTTC | CASSYHTVVAYEQYF
TRBJ1-2 | TRBD1 | TRBV12-3/TRBV12-4 | many | TGTGCCAGCAGTTCGACAGGGGAATATGGCTACACCTTC | CASSSTGEYGYTF
TRBJ1-2 | NA | TRBV12-3/TRBV12-4 | NA | TGTGCCAGCAGTTTTGTGGGGGGTTCCTATGGCTACACCTTC | CASSFVGGSYGYTF
TRBJ1-2 | NA | TRBV7-9 | many | TGTGCCAGCAGCTTACCCAAGTCCGGGACACAAGCCCTGCGAGGCTATGGCTACACCTTC | CASSLPKSGTQALRGYGYTF
TRBJ2-1 | NA | TRBV7-9 | few | TGTGCCAGCAGGGACGCCTCCTACAATGAGCAGTTCTTC | CASRDASYNEQFF
TRBJ2-2 | TRBD2 | TRBV7-2 | few | TGTGCCAGCAACTACGCGGGAGGAGGCACCGGGGAGCTGTTTTTT | CASNYAGGGTGELFF
TRBJ1-3 | NA | TRBV7-2 | many | TGTGCCAGCAGCTTAGAAGCGGGGGCGAACACCATATATTTT | CASSLEAGANTIYF
TRBJ2-7 | TRBD2 | TRBV4-1 | many | TGCGCCAGCAGCCACAGAACCGGGACTAGCTACTCCTACGAGCAGTACTTC | CASSHRTGTSYSYEQYF
TRBJ2-5 | TRBD1 | TRBV7-2 | many | TGTGCCAGCAGCTCAGGACAGGTCCGCCACTTC | CASSSGQVRHF
TRBJ2-7 | TRBD1 | TRBV6-2/TRBV6-3 | many | TGTGCCAGCAGTTACTCGGCCAGGGGGCATGGGCAGTACTTC | CASSYSARGHGQYF
TRBJ2-1 | TRBD2 | TRBV6-2/TRBV6-3 | NA | TGTGCCAGCAGTTACTCGAGCGGGGGGAGTGAGCAGTTCTTC | CASSYSSGGSEQFF
TRBJ2-7 | TRBD1 | TRBV6-2/TRBV6-3 | many | TGTGCCAGCCGAGGGACAGGGCGCTACGAGCAGTACTTC | CASRGTGRYEQYF
TRBJ2-3 | NA | TRBV7-2 | many | TGTGCCAGCAGCTTGGAGGGCACAGATACGCAGTATTTT | CASSLEGTDTQYF
TRBJ2-7 | NA | TRBV28 | NA | TGTGCCAGCAGTTTAGGGGGGCTTGGGTCTGGGGAGCAGTACTTC | CASSLGGLGSGEQYF
TRBJ1-1 | TRBD1 | TRBV7-6 | few | TGTGCCAGCAGCCCCAATACCGGGACAGCGAACACTGAAGCTTTCTTT | CASSPNTGTANTEAFF
TRBJ2-3 | TRBD2 | TRBV4-1 | NA | TGCGCCAGCAGCCTCTATAGCGGGGAGACCACAGATACGCAGTATTTT | CASSLYSGETTDTQYF
TRBJ2-1 | NA | TRBV7-6 | many | TGTGCCAGCAGCTTAAATACAGGGTGGCGCTATGAGCAGTTCTTC | CASSLNTGWRYEQFF
TRBJ1-6 | TRBD1 | TRBV7-2 | many | TGTGCCAGCAGACGGACAGGGGCATCCTATAATTCACCCCTCCACTTT | CASRRTGASYNSPLHF
TRBJ2-1 | TRBD2 | TRBV7-9 | NA | TGTGCCAGCAGCGCTAGCGGGAGGGCTGTAGATGAGCAGTTCTTC | CASSASGRAVDEQFF
TRBJ1-1 | NA | TRBV6-6 | NA | TGTGCCAGCAGTCCATTCGGGGGTACTGAAGCTTTCTTT | CASSPFGGTEAFF
TRBJ2-7 | NA | TRBV6-2/TRBV6-3 | NA | TGTGCCAGCAACCTGGGACGAAGGGACGAGCAGTACTTC | CASNLGRRDEQYF
TRBJ2-7 | NA | TRBV19 | NA | TGTGCCAGTAGTTTAGGGGGTTCGCAGTACTTC | CASSLGGSQYF
TRBJ1-2 | NA | TRBV6-6 | many | TGTGCCAGCAGTCTGGGAGGGGAATATAGTGGCTACACCTTC | CASSLGGEYSGYTF
TRBJ2-3 | TRBD2 | TRBV29-1 | NA | TGCAGCGTTGTAGGGACTAGCGTCCCAGATACGCAGTATTTT | CSVVGTSVPDTQYF
TRBJ2-1 | TRBD1 | TRBV12-5 | few | TGTGCTAGTGGTTTGGTTTTTGGGGCAGGGGGCTATGAGCAGTTCTTC | CASGLVFGAGGYEQFF
TRBJ2-7 | NA | TRBV7-8 | NA | TGTGCCAGCAGCTCCCCGGGGGTCTCCTACGAGCAGTACTTC | CASSSPGVSYEQYF
TRBJ2-1 | NA | TRBV29-1 | NA | TGCAGCACGGGCCGGGACAATGAGCAGTTCTTC | CSTGRDNEQFF
TRBJ1-1 | TRBD1 | TRBV28 | NA | TGTGCCAGCAGTTCATACCCCGCTCTGGGACAGCTGAACACTGAAGCTTTCTTT | CASSSYPALGQLNTEAFF
TRBJ2-2 | TRBD1 | TRBV4-2 | few | TGTGCCAGCAGCCAAGATAATTCAGGGGGCACCGGGGAGCTGTTTTTT | CASSQDNSGGTGELFF
TRBJ2-3 | TRBD2 | TRBV6-1 | NA | TGTGCCAGCAGTGAAATCAGGACTAGCGGGAGTGCCATCGGAGATACGCAGTATTTT | CASSEIRTSGSAIGDTQYF